These 17 T cell receptor beta chains share one sample of origin, sequenced in a study of glioma-infiltrating T cells after dendritic cell vaccination. Here immunoSEQ multiplex PCR was the method, and the copy in TCRdb shows in-frame clones only, minus some. The sample lists approximately 82,000 clones; approximately 90% were seen once. This specimen was blood, taken before dendritic cell vaccination. The receptors were gathered from a human donor with glioblastoma.

On this clone itself: The identical CDR3 is also encoded by other nucleotide sequences in the sample. The V and J genes are TRBV2 and TRBJ2-5; 8 bases line up with TRBD1. The CDR3 sequence is 12 residues long. Looked up from germline, CDR1 is SNHLY and CDR2 is FYNNEI. V shed 5 bases, J shed 4 bases, and the junction held 0 bases outside the gene matches. In nucleotides, the CDR3 is TGTGCCAGCAGTACAGGGGGAGAGACCCAGTACTTC. Its translation is CASSTGGETQYF.

The V gene is TRBV5-1, the J gene TRBJ2-1; D perhaps matches TRBD2 (6 bases). The CDR3 loop spans 16 amino acids. V was cut by 4 bases and J by 4 bases, with 18 bases left in between. Germline V gene lookup returns CDR1 SGHRS and CDR2 YFSETQ. The DNA of the CDR3 is TGCGCCAGCAGCAGCTCTAGCGCGAGGAATTACAATGAGCAGTTCTTC. It yields the protein CASSSSSARNYNEQFF.

The CDR3 bases are TGTGCCAGCAGTCCCGGGTCCCGGATCAATGAGCAGTTCTTC. This gives the protein CASSPGSRINEQFF. The chain recombines TRBV27 with TRBJ2-1; no clear D gene. CDR1 and CDR2 (germline): MNHEY, SMNVEV (reference sequence). The germline V and J ends were trimmed by 5 bases and 6 bases, with 14 bases remaining between them. This CDR3 has 14 residues.

The J gene is TRBJ2-7, the V gene TRBV6-1; 7 bases are a match to TRBD1. The CDR3 length is 15 residues. V trimming: 4 bases; J trimming: 8 bases; junction bases outside the gene matches: 14. From germline, CDR1 is MNHNS and CDR2 SASEGT. In DNA form, the CDR3 reads TGTGCCAGCAGTGTCGGGCAGGGGGTCGGTATCAAGCAGTACTTC. It yields the protein CASSVGQGVGIKQYF.

The V gene is TRBV4-1, the J gene TRBJ2-3; D is unresolved. Per the germline V gene, CDR1 is MGHRA and CDR2 is YSYEKL. V was shortened by 0 bases and J by 7 bases, with 8 bases between the two germline ends. This CDR3 comprises 13 residues. The CDR3 nucleotides are TGCGCCAGCAGCCAAGAATCCTTATATACGCAGTATTTT. Translated, it gives CASSQESLYTQYF.

The chain recombines TRBV18 with TRBJ2-5; 7 bases fit TRBD1. CDR3 length equals 14 residues. In germline, CDR1 is KGHSH, CDR2 LQKENI. V dropped 3 bases and J dropped 3; count of bases not matched to a gene: 4. CDR3 in DNA: TGTGCCAGCTCACCCGGGACAGAAGAAGAGACCCAGTACTTC. This sequence encodes CASSPGTEEETQYF. The variable domain in full, completed from reference TRBV18 and TRBJ2-5, reads NAGVMQNPRHLVRRRGQEARLRCSPMKGHSHVYWYRQLPEEGLKFMVYLQKENIIDESGMPKERFSAEFPKEGPSILRIQQVVRGDSAAYFCASSPGTEEETQYFGPGTRLLVL.

J is TRBJ1-3 and V is TRBV11-3; 7 nucleotides match TRBD1. Unmatched junction bases numbered 21, after V lost 7 bases and J lost 0 bases. The CDR3 is made up of 20 amino acids. Germline V gives CDR1 SGHNT, CDR2 YENEEA. In DNA form, the CDR3 reads TGTGCCAGCAACGTAATATTAAAGACGGGACAGAGAAGCTCTGGAAACACCATATATTTT. This codes for CASNVILKTGQRSSGNTIYF. The variable domain in full, with the rest retrieved from reference TRBV11-3 and TRBJ1-3, is EAGVVQSPRYKIIEKKQPVAFWCNPISGHNTLYWYLQNLGQGPELLIRYENEEAVDDSQLPKDRFSAERLKGVDSTLKIQPAELGDSAVYLCASNVILKTGQRSSGNTIYFGEGSWLTVV.

V and J are TRBV7-3 and TRBJ2-3; D may be TRBD1 (6 bases). The CDR3 totals 15 residues. From germline, CDR1 is SGHTA and CDR2 FQGTGA. V was trimmed by 3 bases and J by 0 bases, leaving 10 bases between them. The CDR3 reads CASSFGQPSTDTQYF. In DNA, the CDR3 is TGTGCCAGCAGCTTCGGACAGCCTAGCACAGATACGCAGTATTTT.

The V call is TRBV30, the J call TRBJ1-2, with TRBD1 matching over 7 bases. The CDR3 is 14 amino acids. Germline V gene data show CDR1 as GTSNPN and CDR2 as SVGIG (reference sequence). The J segment lost 4 bases and the V segment lost 2 bases, leaving 7 bases of the junction unmatched. This chain's CDR3 is CAWSKRGLGYGYTF. DNA of the CDR3: TGTGCCTGGAGTAAGAGGGGGCTGGGCTATGGCTACACCTTC.

The chain couples TRBV7-6 to TRBJ2-7; possible D gene TRBD2, 6 bases. The germline V and J ends were trimmed by 5 bases and 5 bases, with 19 bases remaining between them. CDR1 and CDR2 from the germline V gene are SGHVS and FNYEAQ. This CDR3 is 15 amino acids long. This CDR3 is CASSHPTGSGNEQYF. The CDR3 DNA reads as TGTGCCAGCAGCCACCCCACCGGGAGCGGCAACGAGCAGTACTTC.

The rearrangement uses TRBV30 and TRBJ1-3; D possibly corresponds to TRBD1 (5 bases). The CDR3 runs 13 residues. V lost 3 bases to trimming and J lost 0 bases, with 6 bases between them. CDR1 and CDR2 from the germline V gene are GTSNPN and SVGIG (reference sequence). CDR3: CAWRTASGNTIYF. The CDR3 DNA reads as TGTGCCTGGAGGACAGCCTCTGGAAACACCATATATTTT.

A single count supports this clone. The rearrangement joins TRBV5-6 to TRBJ2-1, with 7 bases aligning to TRBD1. Germline V gene sequence: CDR1 SGHDT, CDR2 YYEEEE. J was trimmed by 4 bases and V by 3 bases; bases with no gene match: 7. The CDR3 is 15 amino acids. Here the CDR3 reads CASSYTGQKYNEQFF. The DNA for the CDR3 is TGTGCCAGCAGCTACACGGGACAGAAGTACAATGAGCAGTTCTTC.

The chain uses TRBV18 and TRBJ1-2; tentative D call: TRBD1 (6 bases). Germline values: CDR1 KGHSH, CDR2 LQKENI. The CDR3 totals 14 residues. Trimming shortened V by 4 bases and J by 5 bases, and 14 bases separated the two germline ends. The DNA for the CDR3 is TGTGCCAGCTCACAGGACAGCACAGGGTATGGCTACACCTTC. Residues: CASSQDSTGYGYTF.

The gene calls are TRBV10-3 and TRBJ2-5, with TRBD1 matching over 7 bases. Per the germline V gene, CDR1 is ENHRY and CDR2 is SYGVKD. The CDR3 is 16 amino acids. The junction had 13 bases not matched to a gene; V was cut back by 8 bases and J by 1 base. The CDR3 nucleotides are TGTGCCATCGCCGGAAGCGTGGGGACAGCCCAAGAGACCCAGTACTTC. This encodes CAIAGSVGTAQETQYF.

The J gene is TRBJ2-3, the V gene TRBV6-1, with TRBD2 as a possible D gene (5 bases). The V and J ends lost 3 bases and 5 bases respectively, with 9 bases between them. Germline lookup yields CDR1 MNHNS and CDR2 SASEGT. The CDR3 runs to 13 residues. The CDR3 sequence: CASSDSLVDTQYF. The CDR3 DNA reads TGTGCCAGCAGTGACTCACTAGTAGATACGCAGTATTTT.

V is TRBV6-5 and J is TRBJ1-1, with D unclear. The germline V gene encodes CDR1 MNHEY and CDR2 SVGAGI. V lost 6 bases and J lost 3, with 14 bases in between. The CDR3 covers 14 residues. The CDR3 loop is CASRDLERDTEAFF. The CDR3 bases are TGTGCCAGCAGGGACTTAGAGAGGGACACTGAAGCTTTCTTT.

This clone was seen a single time. The rearrangement joins TRBV6-1 to TRBJ2-3; 11 nucleotides match TRBD2. Germline CDR1 reads MNHNS; CDR2 reads SASEGT. V shed 4 bases, J shed 2 bases, and the junction held 5 bases outside the gene matches. The CDR3 has 16 amino acids. The CDR3 DNA reads as TGTGCCAGCAGTGGCCCACTAGCGGGGGCCACAGATACGCAGTATTTT. It specifies CASSGPLAGATDTQYF.